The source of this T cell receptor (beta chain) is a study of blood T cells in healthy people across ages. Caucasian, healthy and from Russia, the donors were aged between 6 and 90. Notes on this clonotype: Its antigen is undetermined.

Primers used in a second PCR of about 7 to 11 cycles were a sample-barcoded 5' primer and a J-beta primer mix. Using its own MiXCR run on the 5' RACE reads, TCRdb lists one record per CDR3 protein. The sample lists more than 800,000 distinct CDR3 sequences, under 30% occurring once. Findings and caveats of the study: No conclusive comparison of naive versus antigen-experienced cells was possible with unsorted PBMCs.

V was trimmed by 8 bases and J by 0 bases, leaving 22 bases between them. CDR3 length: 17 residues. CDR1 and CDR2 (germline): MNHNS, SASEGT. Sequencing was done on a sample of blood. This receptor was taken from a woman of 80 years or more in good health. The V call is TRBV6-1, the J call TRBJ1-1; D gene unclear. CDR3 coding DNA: TGTGCCAGCTTGAGGAGTAGATTTCCGGATGTGAACACTGAAGCTTTCTTT. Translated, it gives CASLRSRFPDVNTEAFF.